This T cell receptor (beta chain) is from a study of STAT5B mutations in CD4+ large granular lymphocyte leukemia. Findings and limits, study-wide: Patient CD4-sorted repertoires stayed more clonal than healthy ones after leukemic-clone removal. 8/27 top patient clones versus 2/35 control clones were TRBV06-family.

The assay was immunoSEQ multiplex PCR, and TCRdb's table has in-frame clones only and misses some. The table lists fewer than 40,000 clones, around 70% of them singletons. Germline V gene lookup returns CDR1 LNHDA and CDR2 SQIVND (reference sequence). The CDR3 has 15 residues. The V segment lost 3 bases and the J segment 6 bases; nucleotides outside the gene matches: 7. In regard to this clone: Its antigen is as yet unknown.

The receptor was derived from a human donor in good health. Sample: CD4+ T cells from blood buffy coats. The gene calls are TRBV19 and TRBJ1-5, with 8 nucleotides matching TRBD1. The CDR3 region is CASSIPQGAGQPQHF. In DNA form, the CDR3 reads TGTGCCAGTAGTATCCCGCAGGGGGCCGGTCAGCCCCAGCATTTT. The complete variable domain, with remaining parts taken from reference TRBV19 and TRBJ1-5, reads DGGITQSPKYLFRKEGQNVTLSCEQNLNHDAMYWYRQDPGQGLRLIYYSQIVNDFQKGDIAEGYSVSREKKESFPLTVTSAQKNPTAFYLCASSIPQGAGQPQHFGDGTRLSIL.